The next 7 T cell receptor beta chains were all read from a single sample in a study of graft-versus-host responses after intestinal transplantation. TCRdb's copy holds only in-frame clones and misses some; the assay was immunoSEQ multiplex PCR. The sample lists 35,000 to 40,000 clones; around 94% were seen once. This specimen consisted of PBMCs, obtained 16 days after intestinal transplant. These receptors were collected from a human patient who received an intestinal transplant, so some T cells may come from the graft donor.

The chain recombines TRBV7-9 with TRBJ1-4, with TRBD1 matching over 7 bases. The CDR3 covers 14 residues. Germline CDR1 and CDR2: SEHNR and FQNEAQ (reference sequence). V shed 0 bases, J shed 5 bases, and the junction held 0 bases outside the gene matches. The CDR3 coding sequence is TGTGCCAGCAGCTTAGCAGGGGGCAATGAAAAACTGTTTTTT. Encoded protein: CASSLAGGNEKLFF.

J is TRBJ1-4 and V is TRBV29-1, with TRBD1 matching 11 bases. Germline V gene data show CDR1 as SQVTM and CDR2 as ANQGSEA. The junction had 4 bases not matched to a gene; V was cut back by 0 bases and J by 7 bases. This CDR3 region has 15 residues. The CDR3 loop is CSVEEDRGRFEKLFF. For the CDR3, the DNA is TGCAGCGTTGAAGAGGACAGGGGGCGGTTTGAAAAACTGTTTTTT.

The V and J genes are TRBV30 and TRBJ2-7, with 7 bases identical to TRBD2. CDR1 is GTSNPN, CDR2 SVGIG, per germline (reference sequence). This CDR3 spans 14 amino acids. V lost 0 bases to trimming and J lost 1 base; unmatched junction nucleotides: 3. In DNA, the CDR3 is TGTGCCTGGAGTGTGCTAGCGGATTCCTACGAGCAGTACTTC. Its translation is CAWSVLADSYEQYF. Based on the CDR3 plus reference TRBV30 and TRBJ2-7, the full variable domain is SQTIHQWPATLVQPVGSPLSLECTVEGTSNPNLYWYRQAAGRGLQLLFYSVGIGQISSEVPQNLSASRPQDRQFILSSKKLLLSDSGFYLCAWSVLADSYEQYFGPGTRLTVT.

The chain employs TRBV27 and TRBJ2-2; 14 positions agree with TRBD2. The trim removed 5 bases at V and 3 bases at J, leaving 2 bases unmatched. In germline, CDR1 is MNHEY, CDR2 SMNVEV (reference sequence). The CDR3 extends over 16 amino acids. CDR3 nucleotide sequence: TGTGCCAGCAGTCTGGGACTAGCGGGAGACACCGGGGAGCTGTTTTTT. This sequence encodes CASSLGLAGDTGELFF.

The chain carries TRBV10-1 and TRBJ2-7; D gene ambiguous. CDR1 and CDR2 from the germline V gene are WNHNN and SYGVQD (reference sequence). Trimming cost V 0 bases and J 7 bases, with 7 bases left between them. The length of the CDR3 is 12 residues. CDR3 amino acids: CASSESSREQYF. In DNA, the CDR3 is TGCGCCAGCAGTGAGTCGTCGAGGGAGCAGTACTTC.

This chain links TRBV10-1 with TRBJ2-1, with 12 bases identical to TRBD2. CDR3 size: 16 residues. The germline gives CDR1 WNHNN, CDR2 SYGVQD (reference sequence). Unmatched junction bases numbered 11, after V lost 6 bases and J lost 8 bases. The DNA of the CDR3 is TGCGCCAGCAGACGACTAGCGGGAGCTCGTTACCATGAGCAGTTCTTC. Translating gives CASRRLAGARYHEQFF.

The rearrangement uses TRBV5-8 and TRBJ2-7; D might be TRBD2 (6 bases). V lost 5 bases and J lost 0, with 12 bases in between. CDR1 and CDR2 (germline): SGHTS, YDEGEE. The CDR3 runs 14 residues. CDR3 in amino acids: CASRFTGVSYEQYF. The CDR3 DNA follows: TGTGCCAGCAGGTTTACGGGGGTCTCCTACGAGCAGTACTTC.